The rows below give T cell receptor beta chains drawn from one sample of a study of T cell repertoires in aging, cancer and after chemotherapy. TCRdb called the multiplex PCR reads again in MiXCR, with one record for every CDR3 protein. There are under 5,000 distinct CDR3 sequences in the sample; roughly 24% occur only once, and roughly 15% lies in the top ten. The sequencing sample was made of blood. The receptors shown here come from a human donor with a solid tumor. CDR3s include the opening cysteine and the closing phenylalanine or tryptophan. D genes are given only for firm matches. Part of the rows lack a size; the others show once, few, many or a class for expanded clones.

CDR3 length,D gene,J gene,clone size,V gene,CDR3 DNA,CDR3 protein
14,-,TRBJ2-7,medium-sized,TRBV5-6,TGTGCCAGCAGCCACAAGTATACAAACTACGAGCAGTACTTC,CASSHKYTNYEQYF
16,TRBD1,TRBJ2-3,medium-sized,TRBV5-4,TGTGCCAGCAGCAGGACAGGGGGGGACTTTACAGATACGCAGTATTTT,CASSRTGGDFTDTQYF
13,TRBD2,TRBJ2-7,-,TRBV29-1,TGCAGCGGACTACTAGCGGGAGGATACGAGCAGTACTTC,CSGLLAGGYEQYF
15,TRBD2,TRBJ2-3,large,TRBV12-3/TRBV12-4,TGTGCCAGCAGACCTCTAGCGGGATCAGTAGATACGCAGTATTTT,CASRPLAGSVDTQYF
12,-,TRBJ2-3,-,TRBV7-9,TGTGCCCCGGGGGACTTCACAGATACGCAGTATTTT,CAPGDFTDTQYF
15,-,TRBJ2-3,few,TRBV5-1,TGCGCCAGCAGCTTGGAGCTTGGGTCCACAGATACGCAGTATTTT,CASSLELGSTDTQYF
15,-,TRBJ1-4,medium-sized,TRBV19,TGTGCCAGTAGTATAGATATCAGCTTTAATGAAAAACTGTTTTTT,CASSIDISFNEKLFF
16,TRBD1,TRBJ2-2,-,TRBV19,TGTGCCAGTAGTATCGGGACAGGGGCCGGCACCGGGGAGCTGTTTTTT,CASSIGTGAGTGELFF
15,TRBD2,TRBJ2-3,-,TRBV20-1,TGCAGTGCTAGAGAAGGTAGCGGGAGGCCAGATACGCAGTATTTT,CSAREGSGRPDTQYF
13,-,TRBJ2-2,-,TRBV7-2,TGTGCCAGCAGGGTTAGCGGCACCGGGGAGCTGTTTTTT,CASRVSGTGELFF
14,-,TRBJ1-1,-,TRBV5-1,TGCGCCAGCAGCTTGGGCACCTTTTTCGGAGAAGCTTTCTTT,CASSLGTFFGEAFF
12,-,TRBJ1-6,-,TRBV7-2,TGTGCCAGCAGCCCGTATAATTCACCCCTCCACTTT,CASSPYNSPLHF
15,-,TRBJ2-5,-,TRBV20-1,TGCAGTGCTGGAGATGGCGGGGCGGCACAAGAGACCCAGTACTTC,CSAGDGGAAQETQYF
12,-,TRBJ1-5,medium-sized,TRBV12-3/TRBV12-4,TGTGCCAGCAGTTGGTGGGATCAGCCCCAGCATTTT,CASSWWDQPQHF
16,-,TRBJ1-3,once,TRBV20-1,TGCAGTGCTCCCAAGTGGGGTGGACTCTCTGGAAACACCATATATTTT,CSAPKWGGLSGNTIYF
17,TRBD2,TRBJ2-1,medium-sized,TRBV5-4,TGTGCCAGCAGCTTGGGGGGACTAGCGGGAGACGTCAATGAGCAGTTCTTC,CASSLGGLAGDVNEQFF
13,-,TRBJ2-3,-,TRBV5-1,TGCGCCAGCAGCGCCTCGGGCACAGATACGCAGTATTTT,CASSASGTDTQYF
15,TRBD2,TRBJ2-2,medium-sized,TRBV12-3/TRBV12-4,TGTGCCAGCAGTTTCCTGCGGGAGGGCACCGGGGAGCTGTTTTTT,CASSFLREGTGELFF
14,-,TRBJ2-3,few,TRBV5-1,TGCGCCAGCAGCTTGCCCTACAGGGCAGATACGCAGTATTTT,CASSLPYRADTQYF
17,TRBD2,TRBJ2-2,medium-sized,TRBV6-1,TGTGCCAGCAGTGAAGGGACTAGTAGGATTGGCACCGGGGAGCTGTTTTTT,CASSEGTSRIGTGELFF
17,-,TRBJ2-1,once,TRBV7-2,TGTGCCAGCAGCTTAGGTTTCGGCAGGGACCCTTCCAATGAGCAGTTCTTC,CASSLGFGRDPSNEQFF
15,TRBD2,TRBJ2-1,-,TRBV19,TGTGCCAGTAGTACCTTTAGCGGGAGCTACAATGAGCAGTTCTTC,CASSTFSGSYNEQFF
15,-,TRBJ2-3,medium-sized,TRBV27,TGTGCCAGCCGCCCCCTGGCGGTAACGGGGAGTACGCAGTATTTT,CASRPLAVTGSTQYF
15,TRBD2,TRBJ2-1,medium-sized,TRBV6-6,TGTGCCAGCAGTTGGGGCGGGGGTAGATACAATGAGCAGTTCTTC,CASSWGGGRYNEQFF
12,-,TRBJ2-5,-,TRBV29-1,TGCAGCGTTGTTCTTTCGGGCGAGACCCAGTACTTC,CSVVLSGETQYF
14,TRBD2,TRBJ2-1,-,TRBV11-3,TGTGCCAGCAGCTTACGTCTAGCGGGGAATGAGCAGTTCTTC,CASSLRLAGNEQFF
15,-,TRBJ1-3,-,TRBV7-9,TGTGCCAGCAGCCAAGGCGGGTGGGTCGGAAACACCATATATTTT,CASSQGGWVGNTIYF
14,-,TRBJ2-3,-,TRBV5-4,TGTGCCAGCAGCTTCCGGGTCGCTTCGGATACGCAGTATTTT,CASSFRVASDTQYF
16,TRBD2,TRBJ2-7,few,TRBV4-2,TGTGCCAGCAGTCGAAGGGTTAGCGGGAGGGTTGACGAGCAGTACTTC,CASSRRVSGRVDEQYF
16,TRBD1,TRBJ2-2,-,TRBV19,TGTGCCAGTAGTATTGGGACAGTCGGTAGTGCCGGGGAGCTGTTTTTT,CASSIGTVGSAGELFF
15,TRBD2,TRBJ2-1,-,TRBV20-1,TGCAGTGCCTCCCGACTAGCGGGAGGTGATAATGAGCAGTTCTTC,CSASRLAGGDNEQFF
16,TRBD2,TRBJ2-1,few,TRBV7-6,TGTGCCAGCAGCTTATACCCTAGCGGGATCTACAATGAGCAGTTCTTC,CASSLYPSGIYNEQFF
13,-,TRBJ1-2,medium-sized,TRBV19,TGTGCCAGTAGCTCTCGGGACCCCGATGGCTACACCTTC,CASSSRDPDGYTF
12,TRBD2,TRBJ2-1,-,TRBV29-1,TGCAGCGTGGTGACTAGCGGGTTTGAGCAGTTCTTC,CSVVTSGFEQFF
17,TRBD2,TRBJ2-4,few,TRBV6-2/TRBV6-3,TGTGCCAGCAGCCATCCTCCTACTAGCGGGAGTGGAGACATTCAGTACTTC,CASSHPPTSGSGDIQYF
12,-,TRBJ2-6,large,TRBV19,TGTGCCAGTAACTCTGGGGCCAACGTCCTGACTTTC,CASNSGANVLTF
15,TRBD2,TRBJ2-1,-,TRBV20-1,TGCAGTGCTAGGCCTCGGAGCGGGAGTATCAATGAGCAGTTCTTC,CSARPRSGSINEQFF
15,-,TRBJ2-1,medium-sized,TRBV27,TGTGCCAGCAGTTTTCCCCAGGCAGGATACAATGAGCAGTTCTTC,CASSFPQAGYNEQFF
13,-,TRBJ2-2,medium-sized,TRBV12-3/TRBV12-4,TGTGCCAGCAGCGATGGGGGCTACGGGGAGCTGTTTTTT,CASSDGGYGELFF
14,-,TRBJ1-2,medium-sized,TRBV30,TGTGCCTGGAGTGTTTGGGGAATGAACTATGGCTACACCTTC,CAWSVWGMNYGYTF
15,-,TRBJ2-3,few,TRBV7-2,TGTGCCAGCAGGGACCGAAACGGCGGCACAGATACGCAGTATTTT,CASRDRNGGTDTQYF
14,TRBD1,TRBJ1-5,-,TRBV6-5,TGTGCCAGCAGTGAGATCAGGGGGGACCAGCCCCAGCATTTT,CASSEIRGDQPQHF
15,TRBD2,TRBJ2-7,medium-sized,TRBV6-1,TGTGCCAGCAGTGTTGAAGCGGGAGGGGCCTACGAGCAGTACTTC,CASSVEAGGAYEQYF
15,TRBD1,TRBJ1-5,-,TRBV20-1,TGCAGTGCGAGAGACCGCCGGACAGGTAATCAGCCCCAGCATTTT,CSARDRRTGNQPQHF